A selection of T cell receptor beta chains follows, all from one sample in a study of brain T cells in children with intractable seizures. Here immunoSEQ multiplex PCR was the method, and the copy in TCRdb shows in-frame clones only, minus some. The table has 62,000 or so clones, about 96% seen once. The sequenced sample was peripheral blood, obtained at surgery. The source of these receptors is a boy under two years old with focal cortical dysplasia and intractable seizures. The CDR3 runs from the conserved cysteine through the conserved F or W. The D gene is left open where the match is weak. Expanded clones get a size class; other rows say once, few or many, or leave the size out.

size	V	J	D	DNA	CDR3
NA	TRBV29-1	TRBJ2-1	TRBD2	TGCAGCGTTGGGGGCGGGCTAGCGGGAGCTTACAATGAGCAGTTCTTC	CSVGGGLAGAYNEQFF
NA	TRBV6-5	TRBJ2-1	NA	TGTGCCAGCAGTCTACGGGGGTTCTCCTACAATGAGCAGTTCTTC	CASSLRGFSYNEQFF
NA	TRBV7-2	TRBJ1-3	NA	TGTGCCAGCAGCGGGACATTCGGAAACACCATATATTTT	CASSGTFGNTIYF
NA	TRBV28	TRBJ2-2	NA	TGTGCCAGCACCCCCCCAGGCACCGGGGAGCTGTTTTTT	CASTPPGTGELFF
NA	TRBV9	TRBJ2-1	NA	TGTGCCAGCAGCGTAGCTACCGGAGGGGGAGGGCAGTTCTTC	CASSVATGGGGQFF
NA	TRBV4-1	TRBJ1-3	NA	TGCGCCAGCAGCCAAGAGACGGGGGCTACAGGAAACACCATATATTTT	CASSQETGATGNTIYF
NA	TRBV3-1/TRBV3-2	TRBJ2-5	TRBD2	TGTGCCAGCAGCCAAGGAGTAGCGGGGGCTGGGGAGACCCAGTACTTC	CASSQGVAGAGETQYF
NA	TRBV10-1	TRBJ2-1	NA	TGCGCCAGCAGTCCGAGGGGGGGAATATACAATGAGCAGTTCTTC	CASSPRGGIYNEQFF
NA	TRBV7-2	TRBJ2-2	NA	TGTGCCAGCAGCTTAGGTCGTAGCGGGAACACCGGGGAGCTGTTTTTT	CASSLGRSGNTGELFF
NA	TRBV5-1	TRBJ1-2	NA	TGCGCCAGCAGCTTGGCGGGGGGCTCTGGCTACACCTTC	CASSLAGGSGYTF
NA	TRBV10-3	TRBJ2-5	NA	TGTGCCATCAGTGAGACTGAACTAGGGCCCGGGGCCCAGTACTTC	CAISETELGPGAQYF
NA	TRBV24-1	TRBJ1-1	NA	TGTGCCACCAAGGCCCCTAGGGGAGGCACTGAAGCTTTCTTT	CATKAPRGGTEAFF
NA	TRBV6-6	TRBJ2-1	TRBD2	TGTGCCAGCAGTTTCGGGGGGGCGGCCTACAATGAGCAGTTCTTC	CASSFGGAAYNEQFF
NA	TRBV10-3	TRBJ2-5	TRBD1	TGTGCCATCAGCCTCGGGACAGGCCAAGAGACCCAGTACTTC	CAISLGTGQETQYF
few	TRBV7-9	TRBJ1-6	NA	TGTGCCAGCAGCTTAGAAGGGAATTCACCCCTCCACTTT	CASSLEGNSPLHF
NA	TRBV28	TRBJ1-2	TRBD1	TGTGCCAGCAGGGTTACCGGGACAGGGATTCTGGGGGGCTATGGCTACACCTTC	CASRVTGTGILGGYGYTF
NA	TRBV27	TRBJ2-5	TRBD2	TGTGCCAGCAGTCCGCTCCCTAGCGGGGGGGTGGATGAGACCCAGTACTTC	CASSPLPSGGVDETQYF
NA	TRBV10-3	TRBJ2-5	NA	TGTGCCATCAGGGCGGGGAGGCTCGCGGAGACCCAGTACTTC	CAIRAGRLAETQYF
NA	TRBV7-6	TRBJ1-6	NA	TGTGCCAGCAGCCTACTCTCGGGCAGCAGCTCCTATAATTCACCCCTCCACTTT	CASSLLSGSSSYNSPLHF
NA	TRBV9	TRBJ2-5	TRBD1	TGTGCCAGCAGCGCCCCACAGGGGGGAGAGACCCAGTACTTC	CASSAPQGGETQYF
NA	TRBV7-2	TRBJ1-2	NA	TGTGCCAGCAGCTTAGTCAGGGAGACCTATGGCTACACCTTC	CASSLVRETYGYTF
NA	TRBV9	TRBJ1-4	TRBD1	TGTGCCAGCAGCTCCGACAGGGTTGATGAAAAACTGTTTTTT	CASSSDRVDEKLFF
NA	TRBV28	TRBJ1-2	NA	TGTGCCAGCAGTCGCCGACCAGTAATATACTATGGCTACACCTTC	CASSRRPVIYYGYTF
NA	TRBV7-9	TRBJ2-7	TRBD2	TGTGCCAGCAGCTTGGGTGGGCTAGCGGTCTCCTACGAGCAGTACTTC	CASSLGGLAVSYEQYF
NA	TRBV19	TRBJ2-1	NA	TGTGCCAGTAGTATATCCGGGACTCACAATGAGCAGTTCTTC	CASSISGTHNEQFF
NA	TRBV10-3	TRBJ1-1	TRBD1	TGTGCCATCAACCCTGACAGGGGGACTGAAGCTTTCTTT	CAINPDRGTEAFF
NA	TRBV6-5	TRBJ2-1	TRBD2	TGTGCCAGCAGTTACTCGACTAGCGGGTACAATGAGCAGTTCTTC	CASSYSTSGYNEQFF
NA	TRBV12-5	TRBJ2-7	TRBD2	TGTGCTAGTGGTTTGGTACTCGCGGGGGGGCCGTATGCCGAGCAGTACTTC	CASGLVLAGGPYAEQYF
NA	TRBV24-1	TRBJ2-3	TRBD1	TGTGCCACCAGTGACGTATTGGGTAACAGGGGAGATACGCAGTATTTT	CATSDVLGNRGDTQYF
once	TRBV2	TRBJ1-2	NA	TGTGCCAGCATTGTCACTAACTATGGCTACACCTTC	CASIVTNYGYTF
NA	TRBV28	TRBJ2-7	NA	TGTGCCAGCAGTTTTCCCAGATACGAGCAGTACTTC	CASSFPRYEQYF
NA	TRBV5-1	TRBJ1-6	NA	TGCGCCAGCAGCTTGGGGGGGCCTAATTCACCCCTCCACTTT	CASSLGGPNSPLHF
NA	TRBV5-1	TRBJ1-1	TRBD1	TGCGCCAGCAGCGGACAGGCGAACACTGAAGCTTTCTTT	CASSGQANTEAFF
NA	TRBV7-2	TRBJ1-1	NA	TGTGCCAGCAGCTTAGCGGCCAGGGGAACTGAAGCTTTCTTT	CASSLAARGTEAFF
NA	TRBV19	TRBJ1-1	NA	TGTGCCAGTAACGCCTACCGGTGGGACAAAAAGGCTGAAGCTTTCTTT	CASNAYRWDKKAEAFF
NA	TRBV4-3	TRBJ1-5	NA	TGCGCCAGCCCTGCTGAGAGGGCTAGCAATCAGCCCCAGCATTTT	CASPAERASNQPQHF
NA	TRBV29-1	TRBJ2-5	NA	TGCAGCGTTGAATCTGGGACTGAGACCCAGTACTTC	CSVESGTETQYF
NA	TRBV19	TRBJ1-1	NA	TGTGCCAGTAGTATATGGCAGGGGAGAGTTGCTGAAGCTTTCTTT	CASSIWQGRVAEAFF
NA	TRBV7-7	TRBJ2-1	TRBD2	TGTGCCAGCAGCCGGGGGACTAGCCAGAGCTCCTACAATGAGCAGTTCTTC	CASSRGTSQSSYNEQFF
NA	TRBV11-2	TRBJ2-7	TRBD2	TGTGCCAGCAGCCGAACTAGCGGGAGGGCCTCATACTACGAGCAGTACTTC	CASSRTSGRASYYEQYF
NA	TRBV19	TRBJ2-7	NA	TGTGCCAGTATGGGGGATGGATACGAGCAGTACTTC	CASMGDGYEQYF
NA	TRBV2	TRBJ1-5	NA	TGTGCCAGCAGGGCCTCAGGGGTTAGTACTCAGCCCCAGCATTTT	CASRASGVSTQPQHF
NA	TRBV4-1	TRBJ1-5	TRBD1	TGCGCCAGCAGCCAAAGGACAGGGATCCTCAATCAGCCCCAGCATTTT	CASSQRTGILNQPQHF
NA	TRBV27	TRBJ2-5	NA	TGTGCCAGCAGTCAGCTCCGGCGGGAGACCCAGTACTTC	CASSQLRRETQYF
NA	TRBV2	TRBJ1-5	NA	TGTGCCAGCAGTGGCAGTTTTAGCAATCAGCCCCAGCATTTT	CASSGSFSNQPQHF
NA	TRBV9	TRBJ2-5	NA	TGTGCCAGCAGCGGCCGGACAGTTGCTCGGGAGACCCAGTACTTC	CASSGRTVARETQYF
NA	TRBV6-2/TRBV6-3	TRBJ2-1	NA	TGTGCCAGCCGCCATGGAACGGACTCCTACAATGAGCAGTTCTTC	CASRHGTDSYNEQFF
NA	TRBV4-2	TRBJ1-5	NA	TGTGCCAGCAGCCAAGATTGGGGTTCGGGTAGGAATAGCAATCAGCCCCAGCATTTT	CASSQDWGSGRNSNQPQHF
NA	TRBV10-3	TRBJ2-1	NA	TGTGCCATCAGTGTGGGTTTCGGGTGGGAATCCTACAATGAGCAGTTCTTC	CAISVGFGWESYNEQFF
once	TRBV5-4	TRBJ2-5	TRBD2	TGTGCCAGCAGCCCCGGACTAGCGGGGGCCAATACCCAAGAGACCCAGTACTTC	CASSPGLAGANTQETQYF
NA	TRBV10-3	TRBJ2-1	NA	TGTGCCATCAGTGACCGTATTGAGGGGGGCCGGGTAGATGAGCAGTTCTTC	CAISDRIEGGRVDEQFF
NA	TRBV6-6	TRBJ2-2	TRBD2	TGTGCCAGCAGCTCTTTAGCGGGGCGGAACACCGGGGAGCTGTTTTTT	CASSSLAGRNTGELFF